The clone carrying this T cell receptor beta chain has more than one count but fewer than ten. The sample originates from a study of regulatory T cells in long-lasting Graves disease. Time point meaning: newly diagnosed GD, antithyroid drugs for less than 3 months. TCR sequences were obtained from RNA taken from PBMCs. American Thyroid Association guidelines defined how Graves' disease was diagnosed. The CDR3 sequence is 18 residues long. V lost 2 bases to trimming and J lost 0 bases; unmatched junction nucleotides: 9. Germline V lookup: CDR1 MGHRA, CDR2 YSYEKL. For TCR beta, libraries came from iRepertoire HTBI primers and Arm-PCR of CDR3 regions. Authors' data handling: The identification of 50 to 65 TRBV and over eleven TRBJ segments was made across samples. Via MiXCR, TCRdb re-called the multiplex PCR reads, giving one row per CDR3 protein. The V and J calls and clone size are TCRdb's, not the authors'. There are about 420,000 distinct CDR3 sequences in the sample; roughly 15% occur only once, and 20% to 25% lies in the top ten.

These data were also reused for a study on T cells in Graves' hyperthyroidism and ophthalmopathy. This second report adds: An initial round of RT-PCR targeting the TCR CDR3 relied on the HTBI primer set.

Sequenced here: peripheral blood mononuclear cells (PBMCs), sampled at new diagnosis, from a patient treated with antithyroid drugs. This clonotype was obtained from a woman under 30 with Graves disease. The J gene is TRBJ2-3, the V gene TRBV4-1; the match to TRBD2 covers 9 bases. CDR3 nucleotides: TGCGCCAGCAGCCAACCCAGCGGGAGGCGGGTTAGCACAGATACGCAGTATTTT. Translated, it gives CASSQPSGRRVSTDTQYF.